The next 20 T cell receptor beta chains were all read from a single sample in a study of blood T cells in healthy people across ages. Primed by a sample-barcoded 5' primer and a J-beta primer mix, a second PCR proceeded for 7 to 11 cycles. Via MiXCR, TCRdb re-called the 5' RACE reads, giving one row per CDR3 protein. The repertoire holds 1.6 million or so distinct CDR3 sequences, with roughly 32% as singletons. Sequenced: blood. The source of these receptors is a woman in her 30s in good health.

The chain's CDR3 is CASSPMGTASYEQYF. The CDR3 DNA reads TGTGCCAGCAGCCCCATGGGGACAGCCTCCTACGAGCAGTACTTC. J is TRBJ2-7 and V is TRBV3-1; 7 nucleotides agree with TRBD1. CDR1 LGHDT and CDR2 YNNKEL come from the germline V gene (reference sequence). CDR3 length: 15 residues. Germline trimming cut 4 bases from V and 0 bases from J; bases unmatched to any gene: 6.

As to this clonotype: One junction end disagrees with the germline gene, perhaps due to a read error. The rearrangement uses TRBV28 and TRBJ2-7; D possibly matches TRBD1 or TRBD2 (5 bases each). The J call may be in error: the DNA end matches TRBJ2-5 better. This CDR3 spans 14 amino acids. CDR1 and CDR2 (germline): MDHEN, SYDVKM. The CDR3 DNA sequence: TGTGCCAGCAGTCCCGGGGCCAACCAAGGGACCCAGTACTTC. Translation: CASSPGANQGTQYF.

The chain uses TRBV28 and TRBJ2-7; D not resolved. The germline CDR1 and CDR2 sequences are MDHEN and SYDVKM. This CDR3 is built from 12 residues. V was clipped by 5 bases and J by 7 bases, with 12 bases between them. CDR3 in amino acids: CASSPLSREQYF. As DNA, the CDR3 is TGTGCCAGCAGTCCCTTGTCGAGGGAGCAGTACTTC. The full variable domain, in which reference TRBV28 and TRBJ2-7 provide the parts outside the CDR3, is DVKVTQSSRYLVKRTGEKVFLECVQDMDHENMFWYRQDPGLGLRLIYFSYDVKMKEKGDIPEGYSVSREKKERFSLILESASTNQTSMYLCASSPLSREQYFGPGTRLTVT.

This chain joins TRBV27 and TRBJ1-2; D is uncertain. The CDR3 is 14 residues long. CDR1 is MNHEY, CDR2 SMNVEV, per germline (reference sequence). Trimming left V 2 bases short and J 4 bases short, with 11 bases between. DNA of the CDR3: TGTGCCAGCAGTTTAACTAGGACTCTCTATGGCTACACCTTC. This codes for CASSLTRTLYGYTF.

The DNA for the CDR3 is TGCGCCAGCACTTGGACTAGCGCCTCCTACGAGCAGTACTTC. Its protein product is CASTWTSASYEQYF. J is TRBJ2-7 and V is TRBV10-2, with 9 positions matching TRBD2. Trimming took 7 bases from V and 0 from J; bases not matched to a gene: 4. This CDR3 region has 14 residues. Germline V gene sequence: CDR1 WSHSY, CDR2 SAAADI.

This clonotype was seen more than once but under ten times. This chain uses TRBV18 with TRBJ2-5; D is unclear. Per germline, CDR1 KGHSH and CDR2 LQKENI. V lost 2 bases, J lost 2 bases, and 9 bases lay in between. The CDR3 covers 14 residues. The CDR3 nucleotides are TGTGCCAGCTCACCAACGGCAGGACAAGAGACCCAGTACTTC. Residues: CASSPTAGQETQYF.

This clonotype was seen a few times. The CDR3 DNA reads TGTGCCAGCAGTTACTCGGGGGGAGTCAACACTGAAGCTTTCTTT. Translating gives CASSYSGGVNTEAFF. The rearrangement joins TRBV6-5 to TRBJ1-1, with TRBD1 as a possible D gene (5 bases). This CDR3 is 15 amino acids long. V was pared by 0 bases and J by 2 bases, with 10 bases between. Germline V gene lookup returns CDR1 MNHEY and CDR2 SVGAGI.

This chain uses TRBV14 with TRBJ2-3; D ambiguous. Per the germline V gene, CDR1 is SGHDN and CDR2 is FVKESK. This CDR3 comprises 14 residues. V was trimmed by 1 base and J by 4 bases, leaving 9 bases between them. The CDR3 nucleotides are TGTGCCAGCAGCCAAGGGACCCCCCCAGATACGCAGTATTTT. Amino acids: CASSQGTPPDTQYF.

The sample holds a few counts of this clonotype. The rearrangement links TRBV24-1 to TRBJ2-1; tentative D call: TRBD2 (5 bases). CDR1 and CDR2 (germline): KGHDR, SFDVKD. CDR3 size: 14 residues. Deletions cut 4 bases from V and 4 bases from J, with 10 bases between. The CDR3: CATSENDYYNEQFF. The CDR3 nucleotides read TGTGCCACCAGTGAGAATGACTATTACAATGAGCAGTTCTTC.

This clonotype appeared a single time. The J gene is TRBJ2-5, the V gene TRBV3-1, with 7 positions matching TRBD1. The end of the DNA is better explained by TRBJ2-7, so the J call may be wrong. The germline CDR1 and CDR2 sequences are LGHDT and YNNKEL (reference sequence). The CDR3 totals 13 residues. The CDR3 DNA follows: TGTGCCAGCAGACAAACAGGGGCCTACGAGCAGTACTTC. It encodes CASRQTGAYEQYF.

The table lists this clonotype with many counts. This chain joins TRBV29-1 and TRBJ2-5; TRBD2 might be the D (5 bases). The CDR3 consists of 14 residues. V lost 6 bases to trimming and J lost 5 bases, with 19 bases between them. CDR1 is SQVTM, CDR2 ANQGSEA, per germline. The CDR3 region is CSVHPGKITETQYF. The CDR3, as DNA: TGCAGCGTCCACCCCGGGAAAATAACTGAGACCCAGTACTTC.

The chain carries TRBV20-1 and TRBJ2-3, with 13 bases lining up with TRBD2. The CDR3 spans 16 residues. Losses at the gene ends were 6 bases for V and 6 bases for J; bases not matched to a gene: 12. Germline values: CDR1 DFQATT, CDR2 SNEGSKA (reference sequence). CDR3 sequence: CSAWTSGSAYDDTQYF. The CDR3 nucleotides read TGCAGTGCCTGGACTAGCGGGAGTGCCTATGATGATACGCAGTATTTT.

V is TRBV21-1 and J is TRBJ2-7; TRBD2, as called in the table, went unchecked against the DNA. TRBV21-1 is listed as a pseudogene. This CDR3 region has 13 residues. As DNA, the CDR3 is TGTGCCAGCACTGAAGCTAGCAACTACGAGCAGTACTTC. Its translation: CASTEASNYEQYF.

Note on this clonotype: A much larger clone differs from this one at a single base, so this may be a read error. The rearrangement uses TRBV12-5 and TRBJ2-1, with 8 bases identical to TRBD2. This CDR3 contains 15 residues. V was clipped by 8 bases and J by 9 bases; unmatched bases: 15. Germline CDR1 reads LGHNT; CDR2 reads FRNRAP. This CDR3 is CASRFLAGGKAEQFF. CDR3 DNA sequence: TGTGCTAGTAGGTTTCTCGCGGGGGGTAAAGCTGAGCAGTTCTTC.

The V call is TRBV7-2, the J call TRBJ1-2, with D possibly being TRBD1 (6 bases). The CDR3 is 14 residues long. Germline CDR1 reads SGHTA; CDR2 reads FQGNSA. V was cut by 5 bases and J by 8 bases, with 18 bases left in between. The CDR3 DNA is TGTGCCAGCAGCAAACAGGGCACCCTCGGGGGCTACACCTTC. Its translation is CASSKQGTLGGYTF.

This clonotype was seen a few times. The V and J genes are TRBV4-1 and TRBJ2-1, with TRBD2 identical over 10 bases. With V trimmed by 0 bases and J by 4 bases, 9 bases remained unmatched. The CDR3 spans 18 residues. Germline CDR1 reads MGHRA; CDR2 reads YSYEKL. This CDR3 is CASSQDARASGSYNEQFF. The CDR3 coding sequence is TGCGCCAGCAGCCAAGATGCTCGGGCTAGCGGGAGTTACAATGAGCAGTTCTTC.

This clonotype was recorded many times. The V call is TRBV20-1, the J call TRBJ1-2; D unclear. Germline V CDR1 and CDR2: DFQATT, SNEGSKA (reference sequence). V lost 2 bases to trimming and J lost 7 bases, with 17 bases between them. There are 14 residues in the CDR3. CDR3 protein: CSARKGEAVSGYTF. As DNA, the CDR3 is TGCAGTGCTAGAAAAGGAGAGGCAGTCTCTGGCTACACCTTC.

This clonotype was seen more than once but under ten times. The V call is TRBV3-1, the J call TRBJ2-7; tentatively, D is TRBD1 or TRBD2 (7 bases each). The CDR3 is 15 amino acids. Trimming took off 1 base at V and 2 bases at J, with 12 bases between the two ends. Germline loops: CDR1 LGHDT, CDR2 YNNKEL (reference sequence). In nucleotides, the CDR3 is TGTGCCAGCAGCCAAGGGGAGGGGGCAGCCTACGAGCAGTACTTC. Protein: CASSQGEGAAYEQYF.

This clonotype was seen only a few times. This sequence joins TRBV9 and TRBJ2-1, with 7 positions matching TRBD1. Germline V gives CDR1 SGDLS, CDR2 YYNGEE. The CDR3 has 15 residues. With V trimmed by 3 bases and J by 5 bases, 8 bases remained unmatched. The CDR3 loop is CASSAKGAENNEQFF. The CDR3 DNA sequence: TGTGCCAGCAGCGCAAAGGGGGCAGAAAACAATGAGCAGTTCTTC.

This clonotype was picked up many times. This chain links TRBV9 with TRBJ1-2, with 7 bases matching TRBD1. The CDR3 loop spans 15 amino acids. Germline trimming cut 2 bases from V and 4 bases from J; bases unmatched to any gene: 8. Germline V gene data show CDR1 as SGDLS and CDR2 as YYNGEE. The CDR3 DNA reads as TGTGCCAGCAGCGTTGGAGCCGGGACAGTCTATGGCTACACCTTC. It specifies CASSVGAGTVYGYTF.